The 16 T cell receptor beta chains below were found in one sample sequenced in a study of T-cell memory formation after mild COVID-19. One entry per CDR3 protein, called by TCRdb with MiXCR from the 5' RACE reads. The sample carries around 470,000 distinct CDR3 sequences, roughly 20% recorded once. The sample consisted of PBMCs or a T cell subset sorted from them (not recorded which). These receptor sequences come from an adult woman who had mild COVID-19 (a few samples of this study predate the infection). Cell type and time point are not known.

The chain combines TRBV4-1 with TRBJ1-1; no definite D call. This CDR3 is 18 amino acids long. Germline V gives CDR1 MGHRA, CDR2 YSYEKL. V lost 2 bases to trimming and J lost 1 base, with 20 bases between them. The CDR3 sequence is CASSQRVGHTLANTEAFF. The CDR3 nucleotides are TGCGCCAGCAGCCAAAGGGTTGGTCATACGCTGGCGAACACTGAAGCTTTCTTT.

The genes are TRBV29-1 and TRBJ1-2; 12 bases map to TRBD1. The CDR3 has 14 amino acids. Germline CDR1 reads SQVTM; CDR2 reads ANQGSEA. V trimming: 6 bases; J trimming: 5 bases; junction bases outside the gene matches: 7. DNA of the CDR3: TGCAGCGTCAAGGGACAGGGGGCTGGGTATGGCTACACCTTC. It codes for CSVKGQGAGYGYTF.

In DNA form, the CDR3 reads TGTGCCAGCAGCCAAGATGGCAGGAGGAATGAAAAACTGTTTTTT. Its translation: CASSQDGRRNEKLFF. The genes are TRBV4-2 and TRBJ1-4, with unresolved D. Germline CDR1 and CDR2: LGHNA and YNFKEQ. The CDR3 runs to 15 residues. V lost 0 bases and J lost 5, with 10 bases in between.

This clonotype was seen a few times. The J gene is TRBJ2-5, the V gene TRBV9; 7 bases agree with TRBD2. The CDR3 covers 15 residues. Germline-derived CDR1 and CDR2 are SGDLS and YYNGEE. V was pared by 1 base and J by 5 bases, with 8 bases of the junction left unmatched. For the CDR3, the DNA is TGTGCCAGCAGCGTACAAGCGGGGAGTGGTGAGACCCAGTACTTC. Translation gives CASSVQAGSGETQYF.

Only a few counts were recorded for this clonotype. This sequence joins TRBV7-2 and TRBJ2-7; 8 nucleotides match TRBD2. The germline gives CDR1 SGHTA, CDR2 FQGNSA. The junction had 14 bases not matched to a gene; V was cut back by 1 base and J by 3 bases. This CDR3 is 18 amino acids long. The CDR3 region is CASSLGPSGPWRGYEQYF. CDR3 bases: TGTGCCAGCAGCTTAGGGCCTAGCGGGCCCTGGAGGGGCTACGAGCAGTACTTC.

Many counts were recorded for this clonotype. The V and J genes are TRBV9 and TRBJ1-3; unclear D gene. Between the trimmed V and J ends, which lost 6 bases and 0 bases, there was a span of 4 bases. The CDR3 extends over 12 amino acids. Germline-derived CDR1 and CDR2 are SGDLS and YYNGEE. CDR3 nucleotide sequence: TGTGCCAGCACCAGCTCTGGAAACACCATATATTTT. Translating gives CASTSSGNTIYF.

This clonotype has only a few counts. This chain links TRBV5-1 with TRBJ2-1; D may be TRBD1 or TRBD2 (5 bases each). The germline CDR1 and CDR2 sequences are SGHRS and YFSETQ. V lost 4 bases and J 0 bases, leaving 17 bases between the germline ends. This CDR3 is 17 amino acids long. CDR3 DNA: TGCGCCAGCAGCACCCGCCCCGGGACCACCTCCTACAATGAGCAGTTCTTC. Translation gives CASSTRPGTTSYNEQFF.

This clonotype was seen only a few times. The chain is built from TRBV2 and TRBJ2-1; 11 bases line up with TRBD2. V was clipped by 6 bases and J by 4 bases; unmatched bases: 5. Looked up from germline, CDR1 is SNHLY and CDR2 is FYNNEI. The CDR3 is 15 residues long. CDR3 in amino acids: CASRASSGGYNEQFF. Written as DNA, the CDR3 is TGTGCCAGCAGAGCATCTAGCGGGGGGTACAATGAGCAGTTCTTC.

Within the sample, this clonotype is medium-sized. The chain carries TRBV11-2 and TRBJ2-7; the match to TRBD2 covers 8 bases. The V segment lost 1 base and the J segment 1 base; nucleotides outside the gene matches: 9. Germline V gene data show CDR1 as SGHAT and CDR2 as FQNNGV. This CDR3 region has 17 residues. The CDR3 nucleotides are TGTGCCAGCAGCTTAGTGACCGGGACTAGACGGTCCTACGAGCAGTACTTC. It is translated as CASSLVTGTRRSYEQYF. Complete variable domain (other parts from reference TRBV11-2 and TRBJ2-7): EAGVAQSPRYKIIEKRQSVAFWCNPISGHATLYWYQQILGQGPKLLIQFQNNGVVDDSQLPKDRFSAERLKGVDSTLKIQPAKLEDSAVYLCASSLVTGTRRSYEQYFGPGTRLTVT.

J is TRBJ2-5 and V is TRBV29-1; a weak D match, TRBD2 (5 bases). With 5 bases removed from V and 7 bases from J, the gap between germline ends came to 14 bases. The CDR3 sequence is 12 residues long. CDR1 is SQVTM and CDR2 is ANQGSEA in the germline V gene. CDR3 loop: CSVPRTSGTQYF. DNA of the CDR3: TGCAGCGTTCCCCGTACAAGCGGGACCCAGTACTTC. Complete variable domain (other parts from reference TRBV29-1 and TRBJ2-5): SAVISQKPSRDICQRGTSLTIQCQVDSQVTMMFWYRQQPGQSLTLIATANQGSEATYESGFVIDKFPISRPNLTFSTLTVSNMSPEDSSIYLCSVPRTSGTQYFGPGTRLLVL.

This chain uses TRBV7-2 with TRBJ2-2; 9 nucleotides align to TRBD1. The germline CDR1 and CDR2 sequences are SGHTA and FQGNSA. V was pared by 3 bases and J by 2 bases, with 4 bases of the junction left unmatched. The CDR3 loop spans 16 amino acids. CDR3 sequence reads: CASSFEDRGNTGELFF. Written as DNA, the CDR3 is TGTGCCAGCAGCTTCGAGGACAGGGGAAACACCGGGGAGCTGTTTTTT.

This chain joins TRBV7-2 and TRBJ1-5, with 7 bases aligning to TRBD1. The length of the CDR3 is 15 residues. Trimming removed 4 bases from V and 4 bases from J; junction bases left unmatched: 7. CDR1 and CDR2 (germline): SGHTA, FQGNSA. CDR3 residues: CASSSWDSRNQPQHF. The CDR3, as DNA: TGTGCCAGCAGCTCGTGGGACAGTAGAAATCAGCCCCAGCATTTT.

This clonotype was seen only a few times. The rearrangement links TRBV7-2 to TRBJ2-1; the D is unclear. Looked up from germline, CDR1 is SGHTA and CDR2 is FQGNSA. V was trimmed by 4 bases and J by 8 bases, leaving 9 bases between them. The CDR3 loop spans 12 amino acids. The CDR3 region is CASSSEYYEQFF. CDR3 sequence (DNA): TGTGCCAGCAGCTCAGAGTACTATGAGCAGTTCTTC.

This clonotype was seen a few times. This chain's CDR3 is CASSKKAAGGPFKADTQYF. The DNA of the CDR3 is TGTGCCAGCAGCAAAAAAGCTGCGGGAGGGCCGTTTAAAGCAGATACGCAGTATTTT. The genes are TRBV21-1 and TRBJ2-3; TRBD2, the D gene given by the table, was not confirmed from the DNA. TRBV21-1 is an annotated pseudogene. This CDR3 region has 19 residues.

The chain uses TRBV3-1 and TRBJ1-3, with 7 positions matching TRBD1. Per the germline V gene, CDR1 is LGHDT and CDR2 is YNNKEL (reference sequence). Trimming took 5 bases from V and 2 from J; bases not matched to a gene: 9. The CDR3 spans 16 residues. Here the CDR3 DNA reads TGTGCCAGCAGCGAAGTGTTGCAGGGGGCTGGAAACACCATATATTTT. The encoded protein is CASSEVLQGAGNTIYF.

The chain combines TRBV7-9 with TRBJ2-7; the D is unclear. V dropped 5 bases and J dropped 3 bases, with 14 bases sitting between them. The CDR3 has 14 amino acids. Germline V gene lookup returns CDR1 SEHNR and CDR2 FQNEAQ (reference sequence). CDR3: CASSDGMAGYEQYF. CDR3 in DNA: TGTGCCAGCAGCGACGGTATGGCAGGCTACGAGCAGTACTTC.